This TCR beta chain was profiled in a study of T cell responses to AZD1222 COVID-19 vaccine. The overall study: Analyses pooled second doses at about 4 or about 12 weeks.

About this clone itself: Its specificity is unknown.

Findings and limits, study-wide: Possibly, clonal diversity was underestimated; donors were largely white British and included more females.

Germline-derived CDR1 and CDR2 are SNHLY and FYNNEI. V lost 0 bases, J lost 0 bases, and 17 bases lay in between. There are 18 residues in the CDR3. Sequencing was performed with immunoSEQ multiplex PCR; in TCRdb, only in-frame clones are kept and a portion is missing. The data hold under 140,000 clones, with approximately 90% observed a single time. The receptor was derived from an adult in good health. The rearrangement joins TRBV2 to TRBJ1-1; a possible D gene is TRBD1 (6 bases). The starting material was peripheral blood, obtained on day 0 of AZD1222 vaccination. The CDR3 coding sequence is TGTGCCAGCAGTGAAGCGCTTCAGGGGAAGTCCATGAACACTGAAGCTTTCTTT. Translating it yields CASSEALQGKSMNTEAFF. The full variable domain, its missing parts supplied by reference TRBV2 and TRBJ1-1, is EPEVTQTPSHQVTQMGQEVILRCVPISNHLYFYWYRQILGQKVEFLVSFYNNEISEKSEIFDDQFSVERPDGSNFTLKIRSTKLEDSAMYFCASSEALQGKSMNTEAFFGQGTRLTVV.